Each of the 15 T cell receptor beta chains below was sequenced from the same sample in a study of siplizumab effects on memory and regulatory T cells. Profiling relied on immunoSEQ multiplex PCR, and the TCRdb table lists in-frame clones only, not all of them. Of just over 50,000 clones in the sample, roughly 97% were seen once. Source material: naive CD4+ T cells sorted from blood. These receptors were obtained from a human donor in good health.

The J gene is TRBJ1-6, the V gene TRBV19, with D hard to call. V was clipped by 3 bases and J by 6 bases, with 18 bases between them. Germline values: CDR1 LNHDA, CDR2 SQIVND (reference sequence). CDR3 length: 17 residues. The CDR3 sequence is CASSILARTLGNSPLHF. CDR3 in DNA: TGTGCCAGTAGTATCCTCGCTAGAACCCTCGGTAATTCACCCCTCCACTTT. Variable domain in full (rest from reference TRBV19 and TRBJ1-6): DGGITQSPKYLFRKEGQNVTLSCEQNLNHDAMYWYRQDPGQGLRLIYYSQIVNDFQKGDIAEGYSVSREKKESFPLTVTSAQKNPTAFYLCASSILARTLGNSPLHFGNGTRLTVT.

The rearrangement joins TRBV5-6 to TRBJ2-7; weak D call: TRBD2 (5 bases). The V and J ends lost 3 bases and 5 bases respectively, with 15 bases between them. The CDR3 runs 14 residues. Germline V gene sequence: CDR1 SGHDT, CDR2 YYEEEE. The CDR3 bases are TGTGCCAGCAGCTACTGGGGAGTAAGGAACGAGCAGTACTTC. It codes for CASSYWGVRNEQYF. Variable domain in full (rest from reference TRBV5-6 and TRBJ2-7): DAGVTQSPTHLIKTRGQQVTLRCSPKSGHDTVSWYQQALGQGPQFIFQYYEEEERQRGNFPDRFSGHQFPNYSSELNVNALLLGDSALYLCASSYWGVRNEQYFGPGTRLTVT.

The V call is TRBV5-5, the J call TRBJ1-5; D call uncertain. Germline lookup yields CDR1 SGHKS and CDR2 YYEKEE (reference sequence). The V gene lost 5 bases and the J gene lost 0 bases, with 12 bases spanning the gap. The CDR3 is made up of 15 amino acids. The CDR3: CASRQQLNSNQPQHF. CDR3 in DNA: TGTGCCAGCAGACAACAGCTAAATAGCAATCAGCCCCAGCATTTT.

The chain employs TRBV28 and TRBJ1-4; D not certain. The CDR3 runs to 13 residues. The germline V and J ends were trimmed by 7 bases and 5 bases, with 11 bases remaining between them. Germline V gene sequence: CDR1 MDHEN, CDR2 SYDVKM. This CDR3 is CASKQRLNEKLFF. The CDR3 bases are TGTGCCAGCAAGCAGCGCCTCAATGAAAAACTGTTTTTT.

The chain joins TRBV2 to TRBJ2-3, with 7 bases fitting TRBD2. The CDR3 loop spans 15 amino acids. After removal of 6 bases from V and 2 bases from J, the junction contained 8 bases not matched to a gene. Germline lookup yields CDR1 SNHLY and CDR2 FYNNEI. In DNA, the CDR3 is TGTGCCAGCAGGCGGGCTAGCGGAGACACAGATACGCAGTATTTT. Its translation: CASRRASGDTDTQYF.

The J gene is TRBJ2-6, the V gene TRBV27; possible D gene TRBD1, 6 bases. The CDR3 contains 13 residues. Germline lookup yields CDR1 MNHEY and CDR2 SMNVEV (reference sequence). With 6 bases removed from V and 3 bases from J, the gap between germline ends came to 6 bases. The CDR3 protein is CASRTGGANVLTF. The CDR3 coding sequence is TGTGCCAGCAGGACAGGTGGGGCCAACGTCCTGACTTTC.

The chain joins TRBV5-4 to TRBJ2-3; 14 bases map to TRBD2. V gave up 4 bases and J gave up 8 bases; unmatched junction bases: 9. CDR1 SGHNT and CDR2 YYREEE come from the germline V gene (reference sequence). This CDR3 is 16 amino acids long. The CDR3 is CASSLGLAGVLGTQYF. The CDR3 bases are TGTGCCAGCAGCCTGGGACTAGCGGGAGTCTTAGGTACGCAGTATTTT.

The rearrangement links TRBV6-5 to TRBJ2-1, with a weak D call TRBD2 (6 bases). There are 14 residues in the CDR3. CDR1 is MNHEY and CDR2 is SVGAGI in the germline V gene. The V gene lost 2 bases and the J gene lost 8 bases, with 13 bases spanning the gap. The CDR3 spells CASSYGGAKDEQFF. CDR3 in DNA: TGTGCCAGCAGTTACGGCGGGGCCAAGGATGAGCAGTTCTTC.

In nucleotides, the CDR3 is TGTGCCTGGAGGCCGGGAAACACTGAAGCTTTCTTT. Encoded protein: CAWRPGNTEAFF. This chain joins TRBV30 and TRBJ1-1; D call uncertain. In germline, CDR1 is GTSNPN, CDR2 SVGIG (reference sequence). The CDR3 spans 12 residues. V was shortened by 3 bases and J by 2 bases, with 7 bases between the two germline ends.

The chain employs TRBV5-1 and TRBJ2-1; the match to TRBD1 covers 7 bases. V dropped 7 bases and J dropped 4; count of bases not matched to a gene: 8. Germline loops: CDR1 SGHRS, CDR2 YFSETQ. CDR3 length: 14 amino acids. CDR3 DNA: TGCGCCAGCGCGACCGGGACAGCGTACAATGAGCAGTTCTTC. Protein: CASATGTAYNEQFF.

The chain couples TRBV9 to TRBJ2-7, with TRBD2 identical over 10 bases. The CDR3 is 15 residues long. Looked up from germline, CDR1 is SGDLS and CDR2 is YYNGEE. J was trimmed by 3 bases and V by 0 bases; bases with no gene match: 3. CDR3 nucleotides: TGTGCCAGCAGCGTAGGGGCTAGCGGGAGCTACGAGCAGTACTTC. This encodes CASSVGASGSYEQYF.

The chain joins TRBV12-5 to TRBJ2-1; 8 positions match TRBD2. The CDR3 is made up of 15 amino acids. Losses at the gene ends were 1 base for V and 8 bases for J; bases not matched to a gene: 7. Per germline, CDR1 LGHNT and CDR2 FRNRAP. This chain's CDR3 is CASGLEGGRNYEQFF. CDR3 DNA sequence: TGTGCTAGTGGTTTGGAAGGCGGGAGGAACTATGAGCAGTTCTTC.

In nucleotides, the CDR3 is TGTGCCTGGACTACACGCCACGGGACACTCTCTGGAAACACCATATATTTT. Translation gives CAWTTRHGTLSGNTIYF. The gene calls are TRBV30 and TRBJ1-3; TRBD1 might be the D (6 bases). This CDR3 is 17 amino acids long. In germline, CDR1 is GTSNPN, CDR2 SVGIG (reference sequence). V was clipped by 4 bases and J by 0 bases, with 19 bases between them. Looking up the rest from reference TRBV30 and TRBJ1-3 gives the full variable domain: SQTIHQWPATLVQPVGSPLSLECTVEGTSNPNLYWYRQAAGRGLQLLFYSVGIGQISSEVPQNLSASRPQDRQFILSSKKLLLSDSGFYLCAWTTRHGTLSGNTIYFGEGSWLTVV.

This CDR3 is CAISERGTGEKLFF. The CDR3 nucleotides are TGTGCCATCAGTGAGCGGGGGACAGGGGAAAAACTGTTTTTT. The chain uses TRBV10-3 and TRBJ1-4, with TRBD1 identical over 9 bases. Looked up from germline, CDR1 is ENHRY and CDR2 is SYGVKD. Trimming took 2 bases from V and 8 from J; bases not matched to a gene: 3. The length of the CDR3 is 14 residues.

The rearrangement joins TRBV29-1 to TRBJ2-4, with 9 nucleotides matching TRBD2. V gave up 4 bases and J gave up 0 bases; unmatched junction bases: 4. Germline CDR1 is SQVTM and CDR2 is ANQGSEA. The CDR3 is 15 amino acids. Here the CDR3 DNA reads TGCAGCGTTGCACTAGCGGGCCTAGCCAAAAACATTCAGTACTTC. Translated: CSVALAGLAKNIQYF.